The 21 T cell receptor beta chains in this list originate from one sample, sequenced in a study of T cell repertoires in cytomegalovirus infection. Using its own MiXCR run on the reads, TCRdb lists one record per CDR3 protein. The sample has about 310,000 distinct CDR3 sequences, about 9.2% seen once. Sequencing used PBMCs. These TCRs come from a human donor in good health (CMV status not recorded). Some clones in this sample may be carry-over from other donors' samples.

The chain carries TRBV11-1 and TRBJ2-1, with a weak D call TRBD1 (5 bases). Trimming cost V 5 bases and J 8 bases, with 10 bases left between them. This CDR3 contains 12 residues. Germline CDR1 is SGHAT and CDR2 is FQDESV (reference sequence). CDR3 sequence: CASSDTRDEQFF. CDR3 coding DNA: TGTGCCAGCAGCGACACCAGGGATGAGCAGTTCTTC.

Ten or more counts support this clonotype. The V call is TRBV7-9, the J call TRBJ1-5, with D tentatively TRBD1 (5 bases). Trimming pared 5 bases from V and 3 bases from J, leaving 14 bases between. CDR3 length: 15 residues. The germline gives CDR1 SEHNR, CDR2 FQNEAQ (reference sequence). CDR3 amino acids: CASSRGWGDNQPQHF. The CDR3 region has the DNA TGTGCCAGCAGCCGGGGGTGGGGTGACAATCAGCCCCAGCATTTT.

This clonotype was observed at least ten times. V gene TRBV14 combines with J gene TRBJ2-1, with D unclear. The germline V and J ends were trimmed by 6 bases and 3 bases, with 9 bases remaining between them. The germline CDR1 and CDR2 sequences are SGHDN and FVKESK. The CDR3 sequence is 13 residues long. The chain's CDR3 is CASSRLNYNEQFF. The DNA of the CDR3 is TGTGCCAGCAGTCGTCTTAACTACAATGAGCAGTTCTTC.

The rearrangement joins TRBV18 to TRBJ2-2, with no clear D. The V and J ends lost 8 bases and 1 base respectively, with 20 bases between them. CDR3 length: 17 residues. From germline, CDR1 is KGHSH and CDR2 LQKENI. CDR3 sequence reads: CASSRQESLGNTGELFF. CDR3 DNA sequence: TGTGCCAGCAGTAGACAAGAGTCCCTGGGGAACACCGGGGAGCTGTTTTTT.

In its sample, this clonotype was seen many times. The gene calls are TRBV7-2 and TRBJ2-7; 9 nucleotides align to TRBD2. The J segment lost 2 bases and the V segment lost 5 bases, leaving 7 bases of the junction unmatched. The CDR3 runs 15 residues. The V gene's germline CDR1 is SGHTA and CDR2 FQGNSA. The CDR3 reads CASSARTSVTYEQYF. CDR3 nucleotides: TGTGCCAGCAGCGCCCGGACTAGCGTTACCTACGAGCAGTACTTC.

This clonotype has a count of ten or more. The chain employs TRBV6-4 and TRBJ2-7, with 10 bases lining up with TRBD1. CDR3 length: 15 residues. Trimming cost V 5 bases and J 3 bases; bases outside gene matches: 7. Germline loops: CDR1 MRHNA, CDR2 SNTAGT. CDR3 residues: CASSPSGTGVYEQYF. The CDR3 nucleotides read TGTGCCAGCAGTCCTTCCGGGACAGGGGTCTACGAGCAGTACTTC.

The chain carries TRBV4-2 and TRBJ2-4; 7 bases map to TRBD2. The germline V gene encodes CDR1 LGHNA and CDR2 YNFKEQ. V dropped 1 base and J dropped 6; count of bases not matched to a gene: 6. There are 15 residues in the CDR3. CDR3 nucleotide sequence: TGTGCCAGCAGCCAAGCCGGGACTAACCTAAACATTCAGTACTTC. It codes for CASSQAGTNLNIQYF.

This clonotype was seen a handful of times. CDR3 amino acids: CSASPPLAGMETQYF. The CDR3 DNA sequence: TGCAGTGCTAGCCCCCCCCTAGCGGGGATGGAGACCCAGTACTTC. The rearrangement joins TRBV20-1 to TRBJ2-5; 9 bases fit TRBD2. Germline lookup yields CDR1 DFQATT and CDR2 SNEGSKA (reference sequence). This CDR3 has 15 amino acids. Losses at the gene ends were 3 bases for V and 5 bases for J; bases not matched to a gene: 10.

This chain joins TRBV18 and TRBJ2-1; D gene uncertain. In germline, CDR1 is KGHSH, CDR2 LQKENI. Trimming pared 3 bases from V and 4 bases from J, leaving 16 bases between. This CDR3 is built from 16 residues. The CDR3 reads CASSPLRLGPYNEQFF. The CDR3 nucleotides read TGTGCCAGCTCACCCCTGCGCCTGGGCCCTTACAATGAGCAGTTCTTC.

This clonotype was seen a handful of times. The V and J genes are TRBV5-1 and TRBJ2-1; 8 nucleotides match TRBD1. The CDR3 has 16 amino acids. The germline gives CDR1 SGHRS, CDR2 YFSETQ. Germline trimming cut 0 bases from V and 4 bases from J; bases unmatched to any gene: 6. This chain's CDR3 is CASSLDPGGPYNEQFF. The CDR3 DNA follows: TGCGCCAGCAGCTTGGATCCAGGGGGCCCTTACAATGAGCAGTTCTTC.

The table lists this clonotype with many counts. The chain recombines TRBV4-1 with TRBJ1-1; tentative D call: TRBD1 (5 bases). Trimming left V 1 base short and J 1 base short, with 7 bases between. Germline V gene data show CDR1 as MGHRA and CDR2 as YSYEKL. This CDR3 comprises 14 residues. CDR3 sequence: CASSQGRENTEAFF. CDR3 bases: TGCGCCAGCAGCCAAGGCAGGGAGAACACTGAAGCTTTCTTT.

This clonotype was seen at least ten times. The gene calls are TRBV6-5 and TRBJ2-1, with TRBD2 identical over 15 bases. CDR1 MNHEY and CDR2 SVGAGI come from the germline V gene. Trimming at V came to 7 bases and at J to 10 bases, leaving 2 bases not matched to a gene. The CDR3 is 13 residues long. The CDR3 sequence is CASTGLAGGEQFF. The CDR3 region has the DNA TGTGCCAGCACGGGACTAGCGGGGGGAGAGCAGTTCTTC.

This clonotype appeared many times. The V call is TRBV5-6, the J call TRBJ2-5; D unresolved. The V end was cut by 7 bases, the J end by 3 bases, with 16 bases between. Germline V gene lookup returns CDR1 SGHDT and CDR2 YYEEEE. The CDR3 loop spans 14 amino acids. CDR3 amino acids: CASGSLATKETQYF. The DNA of the CDR3 is TGTGCCAGCGGTAGCCTTGCTACTAAAGAGACCCAGTACTTC. The full variable domain, with the rest looked up from reference TRBV5-6 and TRBJ2-5, is DAGVTQSPTHLIKTRGQQVTLRCSPKSGHDTVSWYQQALGQGPQFIFQYYEEEERQRGNFPDRFSGHQFPNYSSELNVNALLLGDSALYLCASGSLATKETQYFGPGTRLLVL.

This clonotype was observed at least ten times. The gene calls are TRBV28 and TRBJ2-1; D is unclear. Trimming removed 6 bases at V and 4 bases at J, with 13 bases between. Germline CDR1 and CDR2: MDHEN and SYDVKM. This CDR3 contains 14 residues. CDR3 residues: CASRPGARYNEQFF. In nucleotides, the CDR3 is TGTGCCAGCAGACCCGGAGCTAGGTACAATGAGCAGTTCTTC.

There are many counts of this clonotype. The genes are TRBV7-9 and TRBJ1-1; D gene uncertain. CDR1 is SEHNR, CDR2 FQNEAQ, per germline (reference sequence). The CDR3 is 13 amino acids. The V and J ends lost 5 bases and 0 bases respectively, with 7 bases between them. CDR3 nucleotides: TGTGCCAGCAGCCGAGATTTGAACACTGAAGCTTTCTTT. Its translation: CASSRDLNTEAFF.

The genes are TRBV4-3 and TRBJ1-3, with D possibly TRBD1 on 6 matching bases. V lost 0 bases, J lost 4 bases, and 16 bases lay in between. CDR3 length equals 17 residues. The germline V gene encodes CDR1 LGHNA and CDR2 YSLEER. The CDR3 here is CASSQDPPGAKGNTIYF. CDR3 in DNA: TGCGCCAGCAGCCAAGATCCCCCAGGGGCGAAGGGAAACACCATATATTTT.

In its sample, this clonotype was seen many times. The chain employs TRBV5-6 and TRBJ2-7; 8 bases fit TRBD1. From germline, CDR1 is SGHDT and CDR2 YYEEEE. The V segment lost 2 bases and the J segment 3 bases; nucleotides outside the gene matches: 7. This CDR3 has 15 residues. The chain's CDR3 is CASSFPGQAFYEQYF. CDR3 sequence (DNA): TGTGCCAGCAGCTTTCCGGGACAGGCCTTCTACGAGCAGTACTTC.

The chain couples TRBV6-6 to TRBJ1-3; weak D call: TRBD1 (5 bases). The CDR3 totals 18 residues. V was cut by 2 bases and J by 0 bases, with 17 bases left in between. Germline V gene lookup returns CDR1 MNHNY and CDR2 SVGAGI (reference sequence). The CDR3 sequence: CASSYLGREEVSGNTIYF. In nucleotides, the CDR3 is TGTGCCAGCAGTTACCTTGGCAGGGAGGAGGTCTCTGGAAACACCATATATTTT.

Many counts were recorded for this clonotype. The chain combines TRBV5-5 with TRBJ2-5, with TRBD2 matching 8 bases. J gave up 4 bases and V 2 bases, and 7 bases lay outside the gene matches. The CDR3 contains 15 residues. Germline loops: CDR1 SGHKS, CDR2 YYEKEE (reference sequence). CDR3 residues: CASSLGLAYSETQYF. Written as DNA, the CDR3 is TGTGCCAGCAGCTTAGGACTAGCTTATTCAGAGACCCAGTACTTC.

This clonotype came up many times. V and J are TRBV7-6 and TRBJ1-1; D may be TRBD1 (6 bases). The CDR3 runs to 14 residues. Trimming removed 5 bases at V and 3 bases at J, with 13 bases between. From germline, CDR1 is SGHVS and CDR2 FNYEAQ. CDR3 nucleotides: TGTGCCAGCAGCCCACAGGGATCGCACACTGAAGCTTTCTTT. The encoded protein is CASSPQGSHTEAFF.

This clonotype appeared many times. This chain uses TRBV7-2 with TRBJ1-5; 7 nucleotides agree with TRBD1. This CDR3 is 15 amino acids long. V gave up 4 bases and J gave up 6 bases; unmatched junction bases: 9. The germline CDR1 and CDR2 sequences are SGHTA and FQGNSA. CDR3 amino acids: CASSWSEGAGQPQHF. The DNA of the CDR3 is TGTGCCAGCAGCTGGAGTGAGGGGGCCGGTCAGCCCCAGCATTTT.